This T cell receptor beta chain stems from a study of blood T cells in healthy people across ages. A second about 6 to 12 cycle PCR used barcoded and J-beta primers. TCRdb itself ran the 5' RACE reads through MiXCR, one entry per CDR3 protein. This table has 730,000 or so distinct CDR3 sequences, around 38% appearing once. Overall study findings and caveats: Older age went with lower TCR beta diversity per million T cells, in a roughly linear way. Diversity figures derived from one million T cells were judged to underestimate the true value.

As regards this clonotype: What it binds is not known.

The TCR was taken from an elderly man in good health. The sequenced material came from blood.

The CDR3 protein is CSARTYRGGLYEQYF. The CDR3 DNA reads TGCAGTGCTAGAACCTACCGGGGGGGCTTATACGAGCAGTACTTC. The V call is TRBV20-1, the J call TRBJ2-7; TRBD2 matches at 8 bases. This CDR3 has 15 amino acids. V trimming: 2 bases; J trimming: 4 bases; junction bases outside the gene matches: 10. Per germline, CDR1 DFQATT and CDR2 SNEGSKA (reference sequence).